This section outlines one TCR beta chain sequence together with its context. These data originate in a study of control samples from healthy donors and cancer patients. V was cut by 7 bases and J by 5 bases, with 14 bases left in between. The CDR3 runs 14 residues. Germline CDR1 SGHVS, CDR2 FNYEAQ. The repertoire was sequenced with immunoSEQ multiplex PCR; TCRdb's copy has only in-frame clones and lacks some. The table has about 63,000 clones, 65% to 90% seen once. Material: blood. This receptor was taken from a man aged 35-49 years in good health. V gene TRBV7-6 combines with J gene TRBJ1-4; weak D call: TRBD1 (5 bases). DNA of the CDR3: TGTGCCAGCACTTCGGGGGGTCCCAATGAAAAACTGTTTTTT. This codes for CASTSGGPNEKLFF.